The 3 T cell receptor beta chains given below trace back to one sample, sequenced in a study of shared clonotypes between healthy human individuals. The protocol was immunoSEQ multiplex PCR, while the TCRdb copy is restricted to in-frame clones and leaves out a portion. The table includes about 980,000 clones, roughly 72% detected once. The sequenced material came from memory CD4+ T cells sorted from blood. Described subset: CD45RA-negative fraction. The receptors were gathered from a man younger than 30 in good health.

This sequence joins TRBV5-5 and TRBJ1-4; no reliable D call. CDR3 size: 14 residues. Deletions cut 1 base from V and 4 bases from J, with 8 bases between. Germline lookup yields CDR1 SGHKS and CDR2 YYEKEE (reference sequence). CDR3 sequence (DNA): TGTGCCAGCAGCTTGAATCCCATTAATGAAAAACTGTTTTTT. This codes for CASSLNPINEKLFF.

There are a few counts of this clone. The rearrangement links TRBV30 to TRBJ2-1; 12 bases are a match to TRBD2. There are 14 residues in the CDR3. J gave up 6 bases and V 4 bases, and 4 bases lay outside the gene matches. From germline, CDR1 is GTSNPN and CDR2 SVGIG (reference sequence). The CDR3 protein is CAWIRTSGINEQFF. The DNA of the CDR3 is TGTGCCTGGATACGGACTAGCGGGATCAATGAGCAGTTCTTC.

The chain employs TRBV5-1 and TRBJ2-7; D might be TRBD2 (6 bases). There are 14 residues in the CDR3. V shed 1 base and J shed 0 bases, with 8 bases lying between them. Germline lookup yields CDR1 SGHRS and CDR2 YFSETQ. The CDR3 spells CASSLSTSSYEQYF. The CDR3 nucleotides read TGCGCCAGCAGCTTGTCGACTAGCTCCTACGAGCAGTACTTC. Full variable domain (missing parts from reference TRBV5-1 and TRBJ2-7): KAGVTQTPRYLIKTRGQQVTLSCSPISGHRSVSWYQQTPGQGLQFLFEYFSETQRNKGNFPGRFSGRQFSNSRSEMNVSTLELGDSALYLCASSLSTSSYEQYFGPGTRLTVT.